This TCR beta chain came from a study of blood T cell repertoires in COVID-19. Study-wide background: From the United States, Italy and Spain came samples of acute and convalescent COVID-19. PBMCs, B-cell-depleted T cells, or T cells provided the cDNA or gDNA that made up the material.

In its sample, this clone was seen a few times. Source study methods: Amplified reference gene primers provided the basis for estimating nucleated cell counts. TCRdb keeps only in-frame clones here, not all; method: immunoSEQ multiplex PCR. D and trimming come from the DNA, and the V and J calls and clone size come from that table. Of some 180,000 clones in the sample, 80% to 90% were seen once. The length of the CDR3 is 15 residues. Germline-derived CDR1 and CDR2 are SEHNR and FQNEAQ (reference sequence). V shed 7 bases and J 2 bases; nucleotides not matched to a gene: 10. This TCR was sampled from a woman older than 75 with COVID-19, enrolled during active disease. This chain uses TRBV7-9 with TRBJ2-7, with 8 bases aligning to TRBD1. Sequencing was done on a sample of peripheral blood. The CDR3 is CASNRYRGSPYEQYF. The CDR3 bases are TGTGCCAGCAACCGCTACAGGGGGTCCCCCTACGAGCAGTACTTC.